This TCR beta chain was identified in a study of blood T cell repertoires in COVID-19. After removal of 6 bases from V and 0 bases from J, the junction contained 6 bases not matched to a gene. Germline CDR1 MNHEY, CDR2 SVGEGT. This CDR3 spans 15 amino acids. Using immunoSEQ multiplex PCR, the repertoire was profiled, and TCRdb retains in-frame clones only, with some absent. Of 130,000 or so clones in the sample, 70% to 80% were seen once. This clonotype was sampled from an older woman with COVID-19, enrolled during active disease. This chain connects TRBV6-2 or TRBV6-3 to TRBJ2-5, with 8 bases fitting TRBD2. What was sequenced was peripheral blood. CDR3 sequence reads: CASSLGRGDQETQYF. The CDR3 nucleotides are TGTGCCAGCAGCCTAGGGCGGGGGGACCAAGAGACCCAGTACTTC.